This T cell receptor beta chain comes out of a study of T cell clonotyping in hematopoietic cell transplantation. The CDR3 length is 17 residues. V shed 4 bases and J 1 base; nucleotides not matched to a gene: 9. Germline V gene data show CDR1 as SGHDN and CDR2 as FVKESK. Whole-study results and caveats: Cells were unsorted, so CD4 and CD8 contributions were not separated. Few recipient clonotypes overlapped donors; over 97% were de novo at given depth. Pathologically expanded recipient clonotypes increased progressively from day 30 to day 180 as diversity fell.

The table came from immunoSEQ multiplex PCR; TCRdb's copy has only in-frame clones and leaves some out. The table has more than 9,500 clones, 89% seen once. Comment on this clone: The antigen is undetermined.

Material for sequencing was peripheral blood mononuclear cells. The clonotype originates from a human donor who either received an allogeneic hematopoietic cell transplant for a myeloid malignancy or was a related donor (not recorded which). Some clones in this sample may be carry-over from other donors' samples. This chain connects TRBV14 to TRBJ1-2; 10 bases align to TRBD1. Written as DNA, the CDR3 is TGTGCCAGCAGCCCTAGGGACAGGGGCGTCAATAACTATGGCTACACCTTC. Its translation: CASSPRDRGVNNYGYTF.